Below, 28 T cell receptor beta chains from the same sample are listed, as sequenced in a study of cytomegalovirus exposure and HLA in healthy donors. This PCR relied on a set of 60 Vbeta primers and 13 Jbeta primers. Measured with immunoSEQ multiplex PCR; TCRdb has only the in-frame clones, and not every one. The sample lists 60,000 to 70,000 clones, almost 70% occurring once. The specimen sequenced was PBMCs. The receptors derive from a man in his forties or fifties in good health and CMV-seropositive.

The chain links TRBV6-6 to TRBJ2-3, with TRBD2 identical over 10 bases. The CDR3 is 15 amino acids. J was trimmed by 8 bases and V by 0 bases; bases with no gene match: 5. Germline V gives CDR1 MNHNY, CDR2 SVGAGI (reference sequence). CDR3 region: CASSYSLAGDATQYF. CDR3 coding DNA: TGTGCCAGCAGTTACTCCCTAGCGGGGGATGCTACGCAGTATTTT.

The chain has TRBV11-3 and TRBJ2-5; D is possibly TRBD2 (6 bases). Trimming removed 4 bases at V and 5 bases at J, with 14 bases between. This CDR3 spans 14 amino acids. The germline V gene encodes CDR1 SGHNT and CDR2 YENEEA. The CDR3 loop reads CASSSRGKRETQYF. CDR3 in DNA: TGTGCCAGCAGCTCGCGGGGAAAAAGGGAGACCCAGTACTTC.

This clone appeared a few times. The rearrangement uses TRBV10-3 and TRBJ2-2, with TRBD2 as a possible D gene (5 bases). In germline, CDR1 is ENHRY, CDR2 SYGVKD. Trimming cost V 7 bases and J 0 bases, with 9 bases left between them. The length of the CDR3 is 14 residues. CDR3 in DNA: TGTGCCATCAACGGGGTTTCGAACACCGGGGAGCTGTTTTTT. Translating gives CAINGVSNTGELFF.

This clone was detected a few times. The V and J genes are TRBV5-8 and TRBJ2-1, with TRBD2 matching over 9 bases. V lost 4 bases, J lost 5 bases, and 7 bases stayed unmatched. The CDR3 spans 15 residues. Per germline, CDR1 SGHTS and CDR2 YDEGEE. DNA of the CDR3: TGTGCCAGCAGCATTAGCGGGAGTAGCAACAATGAGCAGTTCTTC. Translating it yields CASSISGSSNNEQFF.

The chain links TRBV5-5 to TRBJ1-5, with 8 positions matching TRBD1. Germline CDR1 is SGHKS and CDR2 is YYEKEE (reference sequence). The CDR3 length is 15 residues. V trimming: 5 bases; J trimming: 2 bases; junction bases outside the gene matches: 6. The DNA of the CDR3 is TGTGCCAGCAGAAAGGACAGGGAGGGCAATCAGCCCCAGCATTTT. Amino acids: CASRKDREGNQPQHF.

This clone occurred a few times. The chain joins TRBV5-8 to TRBJ1-5; the D is unclear. This CDR3 is built from 13 residues. The V gene's germline CDR1 is SGHTS and CDR2 YDEGEE. The V end was cut by 3 bases, the J end by 2 bases, with 6 bases between. CDR3 loop: CASSSIGNQPQHF. For the CDR3, the DNA is TGTGCCAGCAGCTCCATAGGCAATCAGCCCCAGCATTTT.

The chain combines TRBV4-3 with TRBJ2-3; 8 nucleotides line up with TRBD2. Germline CDR1 reads LGHNA; CDR2 reads YSLEER. CDR3 length equals 17 residues. V lost 0 bases, J lost 1 base, and 6 bases stayed unmatched. The chain's CDR3 is CASSQEPARGGTDTQYF. In nucleotides, the CDR3 is TGCGCCAGCAGCCAAGAACCGGCGCGGGGGGGCACAGATACGCAGTATTTT.

The genes are TRBV6-1 and TRBJ1-3; D unclear. V shed 2 bases and J shed 0 bases, with 5 bases lying between them. Germline CDR1 and CDR2: MNHNS and SASEGT. The CDR3 length is 14 residues. CDR3 region: CASSEPISGNTIYF. CDR3 in DNA: TGTGCCAGCAGTGAACCCATCTCTGGAAACACCATATATTTT.

CDR3 loop: CASTKPGLAGGGDTQYF. The CDR3 DNA is TGTGCCAGCACCAAACCCGGACTAGCGGGAGGCGGGGATACGCAGTATTTT. The chain combines TRBV9 with TRBJ2-3; 14 bases are a match to TRBD2. Germline V CDR1 and CDR2: SGDLS, YYNGEE. This CDR3 has 17 residues. After removal of 6 bases from V and 6 bases from J, the junction contained 12 bases not matched to a gene.

This chain connects TRBV27 to TRBJ2-2; 11 bases are a match to TRBD2. Germline CDR1 reads MNHEY; CDR2 reads SMNVEV (reference sequence). The trim removed 6 bases at V and 3 bases at J, leaving 3 bases unmatched. The CDR3 consists of 15 residues. CDR3 coding DNA: TGTGCCAGCAGAATGGGACTAGCGGACACCGGGGAGCTGTTTTTT. Translation gives CASRMGLADTGELFF.

The V call is TRBV10-3, the J call TRBJ2-7; 11 positions agree with TRBD2. Looked up from germline, CDR1 is ENHRY and CDR2 is SYGVKD. The CDR3 extends over 14 amino acids. V shed 11 bases and J 4 bases; nucleotides not matched to a gene: 10. CDR3: CAANRGTSGYEQYF. DNA of the CDR3: TGTGCCGCGAACCGTGGGACTAGCGGTTACGAGCAGTACTTC.

The CDR3 protein is CASSVELAGGDTQYF. CDR3 nucleotide sequence: TGTGCCAGCAGCGTAGAACTAGCGGGAGGAGATACGCAGTATTTT. V gene TRBV9 combines with J gene TRBJ2-3, with 12 bases aligning to TRBD2. V shed 0 bases and J 5 bases; nucleotides not matched to a gene: 1. This CDR3 has 15 residues. Germline V gene data show CDR1 as SGDLS and CDR2 as YYNGEE.

The chain combines TRBV29-1 with TRBJ1-3, with unresolved D. Trimming removed 4 bases from V and 1 base from J, with 11 bases in between. In germline, CDR1 is SQVTM, CDR2 ANQGSEA. This CDR3 is 14 amino acids long. CDR3 residues: CSVVSAVSGNTIYF. The CDR3 DNA reads as TGCAGCGTTGTCAGCGCCGTGTCTGGAAACACCATATATTTT. Combining the CDR3 with reference TRBV29-1 and TRBJ1-3 gives the whole variable domain SAVISQKPSRDICQRGTSLTIQCQVDSQVTMMFWYRQQPGQSLTLIATANQGSEATYESGFVIDKFPISRPNLTFSTLTVSNMSPEDSSIYLCSVVSAVSGNTIYFGEGSWLTVV.

This clone showed up just a few times. The chain uses TRBV6-6 and TRBJ1-4; 9 nucleotides match TRBD1. Germline lookup yields CDR1 MNHNY and CDR2 SVGAGI (reference sequence). The CDR3 sequence is 14 residues long. J gave up 5 bases and V 7 bases, and 5 bases lay outside the gene matches. The CDR3, as DNA: TGTGCCAGCACCGACAGGGGGGACAATGAAAAACTGTTTTTT. Translated, it gives CASTDRGDNEKLFF.

As regards this clone: Sequence at one end of the junction differs from germline and may be a read error. The rearrangement joins TRBV7-7 to TRBJ2-5; 8 bases agree with TRBD1. The CDR3 is 13 residues long. The germline V gene encodes CDR1 SSHAT and CDR2 FNYEAQ (reference sequence). As DNA, the CDR3 is TGTGCTAGCAGCTCAGGACAGGGAGAGACCCAGTACTTC. Residues: CASSSGQGETQYF.

The rearrangement joins TRBV29-1 to TRBJ2-7, with no clear D. The CDR3 is made up of 14 amino acids. From germline, CDR1 is SQVTM and CDR2 ANQGSEA. CDR3 DNA: TGCAGTGTTTTCAAGCAGAAGGCGGCATACGAGCAGTACTTC. It encodes CSVFKQKAAYEQYF.

The rearrangement uses TRBV4-3 and TRBJ2-5; D is possibly TRBD2 (5 bases). The CDR3 is made up of 16 amino acids. Germline V lookup: CDR1 LGHNA, CDR2 YSLEER. Between the trimmed V and J ends, which lost 1 base and 1 base, there was a span of 13 bases. CDR3 DNA sequence: TGCGCCAGCAGCCAAGGGGTTTCGGGAACCCAAGAGACCCAGTACTTC. Translation gives CASSQGVSGTQETQYF.

This rearrangement joins TRBV11-2 to TRBJ2-5; TRBD1 might be the D (6 bases). The DNA end favors TRBJ2-7, so the J call may be wrong. The CDR3 loop spans 17 amino acids. In germline, CDR1 is SGHAT, CDR2 FQNNGV. CDR3 loop: CASSYAGRARGTYEQYF. CDR3 DNA sequence: TGTGCCAGCAGCTACGCCGGCCGAGCGAGGGGGACCTACGAGCAGTACTTC.

The genes are TRBV19 and TRBJ1-2; unclear D gene. With 4 bases removed from V and 2 bases from J, the gap between germline ends came to 14 bases. The CDR3 contains 15 residues. Germline V lookup: CDR1 LNHDA, CDR2 SQIVND (reference sequence). This CDR3 reads CASSTDFTQNYGYTF. CDR3 sequence (DNA): TGTGCCAGTAGTACCGACTTTACACAAAACTATGGCTACACCTTC.

The chain is built from TRBV9 and TRBJ1-2, with 7 bases fitting TRBD1. The CDR3 consists of 14 residues. The V gene's germline CDR1 is SGDLS and CDR2 YYNGEE. Trimming removed 6 bases from V and 3 bases from J; junction bases left unmatched: 8. The CDR3 sequence is CASTALGQHYGYTF. For the CDR3, the DNA is TGTGCCAGCACCGCCCTGGGACAGCACTATGGCTACACCTTC.

CDR3 sequence (DNA): TGTGCCAGCAGTTTACGGGGGACTTCCTACAATGAGCAGTTCTTC. As protein: CASSLRGTSYNEQFF. V usage is TRBV27 and J usage is TRBJ2-1, with a tentative D call TRBD2 (6 bases). The germline V and J ends were trimmed by 2 bases and 1 base, with 9 bases remaining between them. The germline V gene encodes CDR1 MNHEY and CDR2 SMNVEV (reference sequence). There are 15 residues in the CDR3.

This chain uses TRBV7-9 with TRBJ2-5; D perhaps matches TRBD2 (6 bases). Germline V gives CDR1 SEHNR, CDR2 FQNEAQ (reference sequence). This CDR3 has 15 residues. The V end lost 5 bases, the J end lost 2 bases, and 15 bases lay between the germline ends. DNA of the CDR3: TGTGCCAGCAGCCCAGGAGGGATCCCTCAAGAGACCCAGTACTTC. It encodes CASSPGGIPQETQYF.

V and J are TRBV11-2 and TRBJ2-5; D might be TRBD2 (6 bases). The germline V and J ends were trimmed by 3 bases and 1 base, with 15 bases remaining between them. The germline CDR1 and CDR2 sequences are SGHAT and FQNNGV. This CDR3 has 16 amino acids. CDR3 residues: CASSLGSGSLQETQYF. CDR3 sequence (DNA): TGTGCCAGCAGCTTGGGAAGCGGGTCTCTCCAAGAGACCCAGTACTTC.

This clone has only a few counts. A junction end diverges from the germline sequence, so it may reflect a read error. The J gene is TRBJ2-5, the V gene TRBV7-9, with D unclear. CDR3 length equals 14 residues. In germline, CDR1 is SEHNR, CDR2 FQNEAQ (reference sequence). The CDR3 region has the DNA TGTTCCAGCAGCTTAGTACTGAGTCAAGAGGCCCAGTACTTC. Translating it yields CSSSLVLSQEAQYF.

CDR3 DNA: TGTGCCAGCAGCTTTGTAACAGATACGCAGTATTTT. Amino acid sequence: CASSFVTDTQYF. The chain carries TRBV11-2 and TRBJ2-3; D is undetermined. Trimming took 3 bases from V and 3 from J, leaving 4 bases between them. The CDR3 has 12 residues. The germline CDR1 and CDR2 sequences are SGHAT and FQNNGV.

A few counts support this clone. The chain employs TRBV30 and TRBJ2-1, with D possibly matching TRBD2 (6 bases). V shed 3 bases and J shed 3 bases, with 12 bases lying between them. Germline V lookup: CDR1 GTSNPN, CDR2 SVGIG (reference sequence). The CDR3 loop spans 14 amino acids. The CDR3 sequence is CAWRLGLYYNEQFF. In DNA, the CDR3 is TGTGCCTGGAGATTGGGACTTTACTACAATGAGCAGTTCTTC. The full variable domain, with the rest looked up from reference TRBV30 and TRBJ2-1, is SQTIHQWPATLVQPVGSPLSLECTVEGTSNPNLYWYRQAAGRGLQLLFYSVGIGQISSEVPQNLSASRPQDRQFILSSKKLLLSDSGFYLCAWRLGLYYNEQFFGPGTRLTVL.

The J gene is TRBJ2-5, the V gene TRBV7-9; no clear D. The CDR3 consists of 11 residues. Deletions cut 4 bases from V and 2 bases from J, with 2 bases between. Germline values: CDR1 SEHNR, CDR2 FQNEAQ (reference sequence). The CDR3 DNA is TGTGCCAGCAGCTCGCAAGAGACCCAGTACTTC. Its protein product is CASSSQETQYF.

V usage is TRBV6-5 and J usage is TRBJ2-5; 9 bases match TRBD1. The J segment lost 5 bases and the V segment lost 4 bases, leaving 5 bases of the junction unmatched. Germline CDR1 MNHEY, CDR2 SVGAGI. This CDR3 is 14 amino acids long. Here the CDR3 DNA reads TGTGCCAGCAGTTCTGACAGGGGGAGGGAGACCCAGTACTTC. This codes for CASSSDRGRETQYF.